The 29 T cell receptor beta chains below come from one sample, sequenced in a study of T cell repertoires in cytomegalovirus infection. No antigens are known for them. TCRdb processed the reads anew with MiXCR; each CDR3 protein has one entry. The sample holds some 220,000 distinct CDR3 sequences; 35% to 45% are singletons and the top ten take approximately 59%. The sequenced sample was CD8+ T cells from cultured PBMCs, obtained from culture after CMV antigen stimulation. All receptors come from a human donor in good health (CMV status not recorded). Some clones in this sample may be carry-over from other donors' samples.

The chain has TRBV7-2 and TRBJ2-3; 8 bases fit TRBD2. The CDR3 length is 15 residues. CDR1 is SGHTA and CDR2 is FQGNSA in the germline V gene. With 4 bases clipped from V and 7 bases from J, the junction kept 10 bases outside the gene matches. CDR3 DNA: TGTGCCAGCAGCTCCCCCGTGACTAGCGCCAATACGCAGTATTTT. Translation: CASSSPVTSANTQYF.

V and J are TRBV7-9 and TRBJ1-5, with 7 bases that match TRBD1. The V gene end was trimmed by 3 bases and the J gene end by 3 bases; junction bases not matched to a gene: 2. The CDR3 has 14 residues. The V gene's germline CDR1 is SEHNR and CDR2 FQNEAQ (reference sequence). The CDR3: CASSLGQYNQPQHF. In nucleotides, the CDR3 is TGTGCCAGCAGCTTGGGACAGTACAATCAGCCCCAGCATTTT.

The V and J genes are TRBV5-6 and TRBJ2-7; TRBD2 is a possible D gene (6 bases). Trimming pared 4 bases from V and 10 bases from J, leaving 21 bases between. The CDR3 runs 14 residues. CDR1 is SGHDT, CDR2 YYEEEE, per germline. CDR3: CASSPGGQALHQYF. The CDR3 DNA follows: TGTGCCAGCAGCCCTGGAGGGCAGGCGCTTCACCAGTACTTC.

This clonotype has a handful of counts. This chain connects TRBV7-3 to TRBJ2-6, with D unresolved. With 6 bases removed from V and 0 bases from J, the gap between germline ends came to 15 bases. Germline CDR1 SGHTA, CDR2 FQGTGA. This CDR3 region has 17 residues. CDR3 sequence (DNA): TGTGCCAGCAGAGAAGTCGAAGACGTCTCTGGGGCCAACGTCCTGACTTTC. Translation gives CASREVEDVSGANVLTF.

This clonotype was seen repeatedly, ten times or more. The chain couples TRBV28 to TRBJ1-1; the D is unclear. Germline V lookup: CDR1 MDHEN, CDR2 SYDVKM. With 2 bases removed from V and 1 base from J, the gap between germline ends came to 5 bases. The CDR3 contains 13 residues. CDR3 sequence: CASSLSPNTEAFF. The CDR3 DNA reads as TGTGCCAGCAGTTTAAGCCCGAACACTGAAGCTTTCTTT. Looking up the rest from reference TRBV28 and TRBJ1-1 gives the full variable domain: DVKVTQSSRYLVKRTGEKVFLECVQDMDHENMFWYRQDPGLGLRLIYFSYDVKMKEKGDIPEGYSVSREKKERFSLILESASTNQTSMYLCASSLSPNTEAFFGQGTRLTVV.

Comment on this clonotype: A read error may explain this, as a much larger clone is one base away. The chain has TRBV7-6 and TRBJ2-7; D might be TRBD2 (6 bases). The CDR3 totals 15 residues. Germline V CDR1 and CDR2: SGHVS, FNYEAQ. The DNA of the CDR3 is TGTGTCAGCAGCTTAGTCGGACCGGGGGAGAACGAGCAGTACTTC. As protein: CVSSLVGPGENEQYF.

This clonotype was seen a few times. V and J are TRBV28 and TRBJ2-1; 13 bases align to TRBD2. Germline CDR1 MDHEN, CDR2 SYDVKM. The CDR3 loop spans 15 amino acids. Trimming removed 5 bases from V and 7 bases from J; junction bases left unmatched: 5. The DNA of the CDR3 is TGTGCCAGCAGTCCCGGGACTAGCGGGATTAATGAGCAGTTCTTC. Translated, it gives CASSPGTSGINEQFF. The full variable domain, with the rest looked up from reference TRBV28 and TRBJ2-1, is DVKVTQSSRYLVKRTGEKVFLECVQDMDHENMFWYRQDPGLGLRLIYFSYDVKMKEKGDIPEGYSVSREKKERFSLILESASTNQTSMYLCASSPGTSGINEQFFGPGTRLTVL.

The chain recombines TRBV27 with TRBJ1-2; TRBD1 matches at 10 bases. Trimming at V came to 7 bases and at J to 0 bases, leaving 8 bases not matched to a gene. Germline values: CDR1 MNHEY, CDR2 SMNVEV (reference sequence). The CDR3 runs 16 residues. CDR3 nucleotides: TGTGCCAGCACGTCCCGGGACAGGGGAACTAACTATGGCTACACCTTC. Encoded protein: CASTSRDRGTNYGYTF.

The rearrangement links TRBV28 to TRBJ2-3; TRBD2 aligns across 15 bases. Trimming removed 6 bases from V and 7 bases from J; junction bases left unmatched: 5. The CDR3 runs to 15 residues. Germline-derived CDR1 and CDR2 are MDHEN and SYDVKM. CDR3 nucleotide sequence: TGTGCCAGCAGAGGACTAGCGGGAGGGCCGTATACGCAGTATTTT. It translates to CASRGLAGGPYTQYF.

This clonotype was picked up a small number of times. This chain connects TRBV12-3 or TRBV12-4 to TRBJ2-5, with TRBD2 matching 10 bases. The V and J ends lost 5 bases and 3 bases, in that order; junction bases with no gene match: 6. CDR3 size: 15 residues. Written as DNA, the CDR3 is TGTGCCAGCAGTCGTAGCGGGAGGTTGAAAGAGACCCAGTACTTC. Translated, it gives CASSRSGRLKETQYF.

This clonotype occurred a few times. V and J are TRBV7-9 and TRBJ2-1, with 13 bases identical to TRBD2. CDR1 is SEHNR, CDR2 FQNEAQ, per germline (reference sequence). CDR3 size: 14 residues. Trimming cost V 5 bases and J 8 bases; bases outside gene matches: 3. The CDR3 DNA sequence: TGTGCCAGCAGCGGACTAGCGGGAGCCTATGAGCAGTTCTTC. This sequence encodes CASSGLAGAYEQFF. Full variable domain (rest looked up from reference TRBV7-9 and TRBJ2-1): DTGVSQNPRHKITKRGQNVTFRCDPISEHNRLYWYRQTLGQGPEFLTYFQNEAQLEKSRLLSDRFSAERPKGSFSTLEIQRTEQGDSAMYLCASSGLAGAYEQFFGPGTRLTVL.

CDR3 DNA sequence: TGTGCCAGCAGCTTAGCCCGGGGGCAAAGGGAGACCCAGTACTTC. This codes for CASSLARGQRETQYF. The chain combines TRBV7-6 with TRBJ2-5; D might be TRBD1 or TRBD2, each matching 6 bases. The V gene's germline CDR1 is SGHVS and CDR2 FNYEAQ. Trimming took off 0 bases at V and 5 bases at J, with 13 bases between the two ends. This CDR3 region has 15 residues. Drawing the rest from reference TRBV7-6 and TRBJ2-5, the complete variable domain is GAGVSQSPRYKVTKRGQDVALRCDPISGHVSLYWYRQALGQGPEFLTYFNYEAQQDKSGLPNDRFSAERPEGSISTLTIQRTEQRDSAMYRCASSLARGQRETQYFGPGTRLLVL.

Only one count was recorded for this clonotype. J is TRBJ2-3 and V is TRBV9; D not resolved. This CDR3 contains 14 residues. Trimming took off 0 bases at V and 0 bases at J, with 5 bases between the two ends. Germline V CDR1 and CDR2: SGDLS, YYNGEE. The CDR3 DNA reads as TGTGCCAGCAGCGTAGAAGGCAGCACAGATACGCAGTATTTT. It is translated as CASSVEGSTDTQYF.

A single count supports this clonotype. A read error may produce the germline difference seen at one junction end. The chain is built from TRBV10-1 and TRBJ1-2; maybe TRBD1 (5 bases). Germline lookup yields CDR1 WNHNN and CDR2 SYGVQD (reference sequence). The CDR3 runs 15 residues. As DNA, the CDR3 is TGCACCAGCCTTAAACCGGCGGGGGTAAACTATGGCTACACCTTC. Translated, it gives CTSLKPAGVNYGYTF.

Here the CDR3 reads CASSHLLAGLFSYEQYF. CDR3 bases: TGCGCCAGCAGCCACCTACTAGCGGGTCTCTTCTCCTACGAGCAGTACTTC. The chain links TRBV4-1 to TRBJ2-7, with 9 bases identical to TRBD2. J was trimmed by 0 bases and V by 3 bases; bases with no gene match: 9. The CDR3 length is 17 residues. Germline loops: CDR1 MGHRA, CDR2 YSYEKL.

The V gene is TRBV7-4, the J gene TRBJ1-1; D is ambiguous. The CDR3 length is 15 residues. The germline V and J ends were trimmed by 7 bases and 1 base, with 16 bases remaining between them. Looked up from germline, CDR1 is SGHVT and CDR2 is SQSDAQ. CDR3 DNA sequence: TGTGCCAGCACCGAAGGGTGGAGTTGGAACACTGAAGCTTTCTTT. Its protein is CASTEGWSWNTEAFF.

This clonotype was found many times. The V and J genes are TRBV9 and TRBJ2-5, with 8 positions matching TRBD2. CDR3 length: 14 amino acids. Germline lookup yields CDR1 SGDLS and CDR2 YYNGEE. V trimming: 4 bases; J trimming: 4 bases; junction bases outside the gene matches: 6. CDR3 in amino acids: CASSLTSGRETQYF. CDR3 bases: TGTGCCAGCAGCCTTACTAGCGGAAGAGAGACCCAGTACTTC.

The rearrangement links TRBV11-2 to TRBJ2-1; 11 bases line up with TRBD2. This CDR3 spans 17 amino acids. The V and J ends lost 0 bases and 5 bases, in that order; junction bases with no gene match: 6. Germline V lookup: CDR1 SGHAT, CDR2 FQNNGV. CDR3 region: CASSLDLGTSGNNEQFF. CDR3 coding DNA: TGTGCCAGCAGCTTAGATCTGGGGACTAGCGGAAACAATGAGCAGTTCTTC.

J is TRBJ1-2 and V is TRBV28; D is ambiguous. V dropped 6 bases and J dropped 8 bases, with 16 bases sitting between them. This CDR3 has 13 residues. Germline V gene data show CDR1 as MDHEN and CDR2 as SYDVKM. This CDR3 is CASSRGEVIGYTF. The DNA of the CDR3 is TGTGCCAGCAGCCGGGGTGAGGTTATAGGCTACACCTTC.

CDR3 in DNA: TGTGCCAGCAGACCTGACTCCGGCAGCTCCTACAATGAGCAGTTCTTC. Amino acid sequence: CASRPDSGSSYNEQFF. This chain links TRBV12-3 or TRBV12-4 with TRBJ2-1, with unresolved D. V was trimmed by 6 bases and J by 0 bases, leaving 15 bases between them. The CDR3 extends over 16 amino acids.

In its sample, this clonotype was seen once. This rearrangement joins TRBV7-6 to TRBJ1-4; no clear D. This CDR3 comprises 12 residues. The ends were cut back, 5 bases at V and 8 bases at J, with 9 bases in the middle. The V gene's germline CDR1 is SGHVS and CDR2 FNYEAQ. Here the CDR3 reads CASSRSIEKLFF. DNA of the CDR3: TGTGCCAGCAGCCGTAGTATCGAAAAACTGTTTTTT. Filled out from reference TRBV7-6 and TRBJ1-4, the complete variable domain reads GAGVSQSPRYKVTKRGQDVALRCDPISGHVSLYWYRQALGQGPEFLTYFNYEAQQDKSGLPNDRFSAERPEGSISTLTIQRTEQRDSAMYRCASSRSIEKLFFGSGTQLSVL.

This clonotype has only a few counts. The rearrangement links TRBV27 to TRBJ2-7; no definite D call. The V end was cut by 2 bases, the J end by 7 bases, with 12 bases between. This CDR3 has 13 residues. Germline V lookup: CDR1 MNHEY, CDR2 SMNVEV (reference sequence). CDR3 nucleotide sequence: TGTGCCAGCAGTTTAAGTCGAGGAGAGGAGCAGTACTTC. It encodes CASSLSRGEEQYF.

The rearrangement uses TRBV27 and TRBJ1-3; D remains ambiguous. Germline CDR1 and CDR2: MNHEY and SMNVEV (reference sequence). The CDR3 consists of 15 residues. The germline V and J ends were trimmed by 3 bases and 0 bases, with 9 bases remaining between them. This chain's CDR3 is CASSLSGASGNTIYF. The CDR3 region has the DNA TGTGCCAGCAGTTTGTCAGGTGCCTCTGGAAACACCATATATTTT.

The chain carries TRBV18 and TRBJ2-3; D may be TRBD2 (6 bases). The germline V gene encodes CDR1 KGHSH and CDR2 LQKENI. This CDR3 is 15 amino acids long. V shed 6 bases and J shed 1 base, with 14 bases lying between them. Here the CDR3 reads CASSLNPGGTDTQYF. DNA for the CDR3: TGTGCCAGCTCCTTGAATCCGGGGGGCACAGATACGCAGTATTTT.

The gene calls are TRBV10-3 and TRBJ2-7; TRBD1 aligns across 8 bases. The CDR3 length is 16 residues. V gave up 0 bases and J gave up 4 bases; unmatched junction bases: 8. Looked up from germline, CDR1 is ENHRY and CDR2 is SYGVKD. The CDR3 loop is CAISESETGVGYEQYF. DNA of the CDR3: TGTGCCATCAGTGAGTCGGAGACAGGGGTCGGGTACGAGCAGTACTTC.

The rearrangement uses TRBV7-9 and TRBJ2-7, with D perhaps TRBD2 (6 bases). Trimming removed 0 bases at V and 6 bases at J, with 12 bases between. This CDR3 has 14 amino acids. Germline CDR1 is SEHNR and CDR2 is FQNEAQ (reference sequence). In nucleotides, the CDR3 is TGTGCCAGCAGCTTAGCCGGGGGAGCATCCGAGCAGTACTTC. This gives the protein CASSLAGGASEQYF.

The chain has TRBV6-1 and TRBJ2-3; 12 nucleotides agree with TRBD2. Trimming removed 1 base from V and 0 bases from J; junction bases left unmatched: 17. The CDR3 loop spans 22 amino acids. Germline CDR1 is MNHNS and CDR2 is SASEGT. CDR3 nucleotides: TGTGCCAGCAGTGAAGGAGGCAAGTTCCTAGCGGGAGGGTCCGTGAGCACAGATACGCAGTATTTT. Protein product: CASSEGGKFLAGGSVSTDTQYF.

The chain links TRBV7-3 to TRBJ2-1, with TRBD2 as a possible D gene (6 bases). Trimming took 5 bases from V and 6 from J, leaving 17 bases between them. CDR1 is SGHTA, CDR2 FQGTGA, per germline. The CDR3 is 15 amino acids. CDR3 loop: CASSGHPGEINEQFF. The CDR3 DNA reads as TGTGCCAGCAGCGGACACCCGGGAGAGATCAATGAGCAGTTCTTC.

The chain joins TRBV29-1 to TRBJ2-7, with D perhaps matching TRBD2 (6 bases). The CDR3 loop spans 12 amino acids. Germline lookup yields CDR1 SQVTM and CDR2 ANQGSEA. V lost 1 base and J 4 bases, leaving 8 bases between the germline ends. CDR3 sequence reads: CSVEAGEYEQYF. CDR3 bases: TGCAGCGTTGAAGCGGGAGAATACGAGCAGTACTTC.